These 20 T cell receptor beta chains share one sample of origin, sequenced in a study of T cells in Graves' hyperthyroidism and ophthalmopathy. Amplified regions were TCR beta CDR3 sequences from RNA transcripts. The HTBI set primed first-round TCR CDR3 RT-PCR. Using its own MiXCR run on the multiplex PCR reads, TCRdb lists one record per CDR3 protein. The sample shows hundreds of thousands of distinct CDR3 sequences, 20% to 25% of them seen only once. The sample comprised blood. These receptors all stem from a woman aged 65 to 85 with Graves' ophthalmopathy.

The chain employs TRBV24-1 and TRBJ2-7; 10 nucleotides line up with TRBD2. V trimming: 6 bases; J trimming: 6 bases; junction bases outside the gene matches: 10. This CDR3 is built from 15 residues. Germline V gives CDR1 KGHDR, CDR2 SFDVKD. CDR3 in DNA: TGTGCCACCAGTATCACAGCGGGAGGGTGGGCCGAGCAGTACTTC. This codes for CATSITAGGWAEQYF.

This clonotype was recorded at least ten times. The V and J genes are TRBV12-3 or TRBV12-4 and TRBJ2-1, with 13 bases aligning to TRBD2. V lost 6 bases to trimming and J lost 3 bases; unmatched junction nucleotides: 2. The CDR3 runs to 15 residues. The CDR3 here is CASSRLAGGYNEQFF. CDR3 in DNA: TGTGCCAGCAGCCGACTAGCGGGAGGCTACAATGAGCAGTTCTTC.

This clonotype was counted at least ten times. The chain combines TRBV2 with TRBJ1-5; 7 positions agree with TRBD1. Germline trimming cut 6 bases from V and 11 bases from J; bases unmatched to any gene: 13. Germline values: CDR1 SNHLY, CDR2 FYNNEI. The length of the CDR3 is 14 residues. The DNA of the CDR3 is TGTGCCAGCAGCTCAGCGGGACAGTCTCTTGCCCAGCATTTT. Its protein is CASSSAGQSLAQHF.

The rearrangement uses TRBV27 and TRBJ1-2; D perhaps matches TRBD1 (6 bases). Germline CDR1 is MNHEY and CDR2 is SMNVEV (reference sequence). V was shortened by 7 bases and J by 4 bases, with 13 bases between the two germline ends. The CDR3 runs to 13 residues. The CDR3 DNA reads TGTGCCAGCAAACCGGGACACTTCTATGGCTACACCTTC. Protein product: CASKPGHFYGYTF.

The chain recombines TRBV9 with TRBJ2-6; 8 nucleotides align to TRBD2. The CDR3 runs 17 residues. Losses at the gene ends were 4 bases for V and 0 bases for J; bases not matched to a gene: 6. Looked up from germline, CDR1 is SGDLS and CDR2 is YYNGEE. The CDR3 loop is CASSIAGSPSGANVLTF. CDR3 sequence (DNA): TGTGCCAGCAGCATAGCGGGATCCCCCTCTGGGGCCAACGTCCTGACTTTC.

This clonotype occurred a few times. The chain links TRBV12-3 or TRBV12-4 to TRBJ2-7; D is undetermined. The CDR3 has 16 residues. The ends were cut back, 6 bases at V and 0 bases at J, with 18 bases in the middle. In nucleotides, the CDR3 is TGTGCCAGCAGCCTCGGTAAGGGTGCCCCCTCCTACGAGCAGTACTTC. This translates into CASSLGKGAPSYEQYF.

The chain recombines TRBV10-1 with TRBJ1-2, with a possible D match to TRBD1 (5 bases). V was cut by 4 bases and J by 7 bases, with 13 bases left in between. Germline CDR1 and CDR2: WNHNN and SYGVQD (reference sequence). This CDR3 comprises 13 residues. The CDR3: CASSGFRESGYTF. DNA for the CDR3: TGCGCCAGCAGTGGCTTCAGGGAATCTGGCTACACCTTC.

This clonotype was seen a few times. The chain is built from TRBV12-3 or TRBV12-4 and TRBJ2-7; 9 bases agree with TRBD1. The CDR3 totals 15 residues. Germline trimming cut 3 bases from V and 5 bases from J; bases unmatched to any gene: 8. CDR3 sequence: CASSFRGQGFNEQYF. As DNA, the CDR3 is TGTGCCAGCAGTTTCCGGGGACAGGGATTCAACGAGCAGTACTTC.

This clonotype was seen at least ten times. CDR3 protein: CASSLGAGAIYEQFF. In DNA, the CDR3 is TGTGCCAGCAGCTTAGGGGCGGGAGCTATATATGAGCAGTTCTTC. V usage is TRBV7-2 and J usage is TRBJ2-1; TRBD2 aligns across 7 bases. V was pared by 1 base and J by 8 bases, with 8 bases of the junction left unmatched. This CDR3 is 15 amino acids long. In germline, CDR1 is SGHTA, CDR2 FQGNSA.

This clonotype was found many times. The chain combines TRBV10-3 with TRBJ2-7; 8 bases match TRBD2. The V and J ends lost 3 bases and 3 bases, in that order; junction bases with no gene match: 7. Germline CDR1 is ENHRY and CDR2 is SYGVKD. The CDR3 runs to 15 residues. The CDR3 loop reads CAISDSGGGNYEQYF. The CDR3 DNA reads TGTGCCATCAGTGATTCCGGGGGGGGGAACTACGAGCAGTACTTC.

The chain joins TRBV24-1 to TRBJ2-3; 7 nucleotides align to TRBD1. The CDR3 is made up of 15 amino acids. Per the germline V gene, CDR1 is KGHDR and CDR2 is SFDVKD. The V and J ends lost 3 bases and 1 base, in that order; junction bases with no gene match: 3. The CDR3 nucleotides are TGTGCCACCAGTGATCCCGGGACAGGCACAGATACGCAGTATTTT. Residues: CATSDPGTGTDTQYF.

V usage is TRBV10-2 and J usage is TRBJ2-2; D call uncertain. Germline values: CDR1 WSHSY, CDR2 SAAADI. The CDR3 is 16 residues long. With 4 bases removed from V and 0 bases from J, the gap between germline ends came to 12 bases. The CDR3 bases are TGCGCCAGCAGTGGTAAAGGGCTTGCGAACACCGGGGAGCTGTTTTTT. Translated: CASSGKGLANTGELFF.

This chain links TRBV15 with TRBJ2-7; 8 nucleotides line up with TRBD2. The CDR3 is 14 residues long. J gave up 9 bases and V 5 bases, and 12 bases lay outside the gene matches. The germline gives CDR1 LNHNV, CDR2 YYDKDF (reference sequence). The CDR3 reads CATSLRTSQRAQYF. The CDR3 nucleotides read TGTGCCACCAGCCTCAGGACTAGCCAACGGGCGCAGTACTTC.

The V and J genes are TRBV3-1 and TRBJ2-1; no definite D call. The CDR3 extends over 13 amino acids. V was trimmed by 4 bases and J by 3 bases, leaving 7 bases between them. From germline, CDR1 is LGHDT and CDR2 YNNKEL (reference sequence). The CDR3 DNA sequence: TGTGCCAGCAGCCCTAAGGGCTACAATGAGCAGTTCTTC. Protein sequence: CASSPKGYNEQFF.

The CDR3 DNA sequence: TGTGCCAGCAGTTCGGGACTAGCCCACAATGAGCAGTACTTC. Translating it yields CASSSGLAHNEQYF. V is TRBV28 and J is TRBJ2-1; 9 bases are shared with TRBD2. The DNA end is more similar to TRBJ2-7, so the J call may be wrong. This CDR3 has 14 residues. CDR1 MDHEN and CDR2 SYDVKM come from the germline V gene.

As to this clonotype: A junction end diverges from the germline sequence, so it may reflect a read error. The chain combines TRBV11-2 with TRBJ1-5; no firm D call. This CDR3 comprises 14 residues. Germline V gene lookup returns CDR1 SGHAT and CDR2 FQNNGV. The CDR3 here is CASSQDRTLSPQHF. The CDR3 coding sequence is TGCGCCAGCAGCCAAGATCGTACCCTCTCGCCCCAGCATTTT.

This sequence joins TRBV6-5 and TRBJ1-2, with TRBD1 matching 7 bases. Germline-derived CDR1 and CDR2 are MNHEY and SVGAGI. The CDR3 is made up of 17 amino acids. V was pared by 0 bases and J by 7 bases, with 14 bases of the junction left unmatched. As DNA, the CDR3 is TGTGCCAGCAGTTACTCGAGGGGGGGGGCAGGGGGTGTTGGCTACACCTTC. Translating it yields CASSYSRGGAGGVGYTF.

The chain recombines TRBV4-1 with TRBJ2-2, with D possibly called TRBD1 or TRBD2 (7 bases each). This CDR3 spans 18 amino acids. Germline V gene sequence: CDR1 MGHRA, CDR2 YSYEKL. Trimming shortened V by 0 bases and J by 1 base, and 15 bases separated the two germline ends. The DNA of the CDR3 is TGCGCCAGCAGCCAAGATTTAACAGGGGAGGGGAACACCGGGGAGCTGTTTTTT. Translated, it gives CASSQDLTGEGNTGELFF.

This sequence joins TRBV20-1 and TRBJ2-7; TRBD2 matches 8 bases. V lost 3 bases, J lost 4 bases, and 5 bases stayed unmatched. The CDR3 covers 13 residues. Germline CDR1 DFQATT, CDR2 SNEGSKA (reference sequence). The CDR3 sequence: CSASSGGTYEQYF. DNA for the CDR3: TGCAGTGCTAGTTCGGGAGGGACTTACGAGCAGTACTTC.

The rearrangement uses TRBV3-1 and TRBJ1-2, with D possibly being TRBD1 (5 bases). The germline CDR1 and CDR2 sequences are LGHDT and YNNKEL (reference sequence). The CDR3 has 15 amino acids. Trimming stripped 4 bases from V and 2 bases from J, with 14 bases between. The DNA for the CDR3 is TGTGCCAGCAGCCTGACCCTGACAGACAACTATGGCTACACCTTC. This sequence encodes CASSLTLTDNYGYTF.